Presented here are 18 T cell receptor beta chains from one specimen sequenced in a study of T cell changes during pregnancy in multiple sclerosis. Assay used: immunoSEQ multiplex PCR; TCRdb lists only in-frame clones, some missing. The sample consists of about 47,000 clones, about 91% of them appearing once. The starting material was peripheral blood, obtained in the third trimester of pregnancy. The receptors here all came from a female donor with multiple sclerosis, enrolled in a pregnancy study.

This clone appeared a single time. Here the CDR3 reads CASSPKRGYETEAFF. As DNA, the CDR3 is TGTGCCAGCAGCCCAAAGAGGGGGTACGAGACTGAAGCTTTCTTT. The genes are TRBV7-2 and TRBJ1-1; perhaps TRBD1 as D (6 bases). Per the germline V gene, CDR1 is SGHTA and CDR2 is FQGNSA. V lost 5 bases and J 5 bases, leaving 18 bases between the germline ends. This CDR3 region has 15 residues.

This chain connects TRBV7-9 to TRBJ2-7; TRBD1 matches 7 bases. From germline, CDR1 is SEHNR and CDR2 FQNEAQ (reference sequence). The CDR3 spans 15 residues. V was pared by 0 bases and J by 0 bases, with 2 bases of the junction left unmatched. Here the CDR3 reads CASSLAGQLSYEQYF. The CDR3, as DNA: TGTGCCAGCAGCTTAGCGGGACAGCTCTCCTACGAGCAGTACTTC.

The table lists this clone with a count of one. The J gene is TRBJ2-3, the V gene TRBV19, with 7 bases identical to TRBD2. Trimming cost V 4 bases and J 0 bases; bases outside gene matches: 4. The CDR3 runs to 15 residues. CDR1 is LNHDA, CDR2 SQIVND, per germline (reference sequence). CDR3 nucleotides: TGTGCCAGTAGTACACTAGCGACCAGCACAGATACGCAGTATTTT. Amino acids: CASSTLATSTDTQYF.

CDR3 protein: CASSPGLAVEQFF. In DNA form, the CDR3 reads TGTGCCAGCAGTCCTGGACTAGCGGTTGAGCAGTTCTTC. The genes are TRBV7-6 and TRBJ2-1, with 10 bases that match TRBD2. The germline V gene has CDR1 SGHVS and CDR2 FNYEAQ. This CDR3 is 13 amino acids long. Germline trimming cut 6 bases from V and 9 bases from J; bases unmatched to any gene: 5. Full variable domain (rest looked up from reference TRBV7-6 and TRBJ2-1): GAGVSQSPRYKVTKRGQDVALRCDPISGHVSLYWYRQALGQGPEFLTYFNYEAQQDKSGLPNDRFSAERPEGSISTLTIQRTEQRDSAMYRCASSPGLAVEQFFGPGTRLTVL.

The V and J genes are TRBV28 and TRBJ2-1; 9 positions match TRBD2. After removal of 1 base from V and 5 bases from J, the junction contained 21 bases not matched to a gene. The CDR3 totals 21 residues. Germline CDR1 MDHEN, CDR2 SYDVKM. CDR3 nucleotide sequence: TGTGCCAGCAGTTTATATCCCGGGGGACTAGCTCTCCCTCGACCAAACAATGAGCAGTTCTTC. It yields the protein CASSLYPGGLALPRPNNEQFF.

The chain has TRBV28 and TRBJ1-3; TRBD1 matches at 8 bases. Germline loops: CDR1 MDHEN, CDR2 SYDVKM. Germline trimming cut 6 bases from V and 4 bases from J; bases unmatched to any gene: 5. There are 14 residues in the CDR3. As DNA, the CDR3 is TGTGCCAGCAGACCGGACAGGGCGGGAAACACCATATATTTT. This encodes CASRPDRAGNTIYF.

This clone was recorded only once. This rearrangement joins TRBV6-5 to TRBJ2-7; perhaps TRBD1 as D (5 bases). Trimming pared 6 bases from V and 12 bases from J, leaving 18 bases between. The CDR3 sequence is 12 residues long. The V gene's germline CDR1 is MNHEY and CDR2 SVGAGI. CDR3 sequence reads: CASSPTGTVRYF. CDR3 sequence (DNA): TGTGCCAGCAGCCCCACAGGCACGGTGCGGTACTTC.

The V call is TRBV25-1, the J call TRBJ1-1; perhaps TRBD1 as D (6 bases). CDR1 is MGHDK, CDR2 SYGVNS, per germline. Trimming stripped 1 base from V and 1 base from J, with 7 bases between. The CDR3 has 14 residues. CDR3 coding DNA: TGTGCCAGCAGTGAATGGACAGAGAACACTGAAGCTTTCTTT. Protein product: CASSEWTENTEAFF.

This chain's CDR3 is CASKGRLLAGNEQFF. The CDR3 nucleotides are TGTGCCAGCAAGGGACGGTTACTAGCGGGAAATGAGCAGTTCTTC. The rearrangement links TRBV2 to TRBJ2-1; TRBD2 aligns across 10 bases. CDR3 length: 15 amino acids. Germline CDR1 SNHLY, CDR2 FYNNEI. J lost 7 bases, V lost 7 bases, and 10 bases had no gene match.

This chain uses TRBV19 with TRBJ2-7; D might be TRBD1 (6 bases). Per germline, CDR1 LNHDA and CDR2 SQIVND (reference sequence). This CDR3 has 13 amino acids. Trimming took off 3 bases at V and 4 bases at J, with 10 bases between the two ends. The CDR3 is CASSIRTEYEQYF. The DNA of the CDR3 is TGTGCCAGTAGTATTAGGACAGAATACGAGCAGTACTTC.

The chain recombines TRBV4-2 with TRBJ2-6; 10 nucleotides line up with TRBD2. Trimming removed 0 bases from V and 0 bases from J; junction bases left unmatched: 14. CDR1 and CDR2 from the germline V gene are LGHNA and YNFKEQ. The CDR3 has 22 residues. The CDR3 nucleotides read TGTGCCAGCAGCCAAGATTTAGAAGCGGGACTAGCGCGCCTCTCTGGGGCCAACGTCCTGACTTTC. Amino acids: CASSQDLEAGLARLSGANVLTF.

This clone has more than one count but fewer than ten. The gene calls are TRBV4-3 and TRBJ2-1; 9 positions agree with TRBD2. CDR3 length: 16 residues. J gave up 4 bases and V 2 bases, and 6 bases lay outside the gene matches. CDR1 LGHNA and CDR2 YSLEER come from the germline V gene. The CDR3 DNA sequence: TGCGCCAGCAGCCAATCGACTAGCGGAGATTACAATGAGCAGTTCTTC. It yields the protein CASSQSTSGDYNEQFF.

The J gene is TRBJ2-2, the V gene TRBV28; D may be TRBD2 (6 bases). There are 15 residues in the CDR3. Germline V CDR1 and CDR2: MDHEN, SYDVKM. The V and J ends lost 5 bases and 2 bases respectively, with 12 bases between them. DNA for the CDR3: TGTGCCAGCAGTCGCAGCGGGTCCAACACCGGGGAGCTGTTTTTT. Encoded protein: CASSRSGSNTGELFF.

This clone appeared a few times. V is TRBV18 and J is TRBJ1-1; D ambiguous. With 3 bases removed from V and 0 bases from J, the gap between germline ends came to 5 bases. The germline CDR1 and CDR2 sequences are KGHSH and LQKENI. The CDR3 spans 13 residues. The CDR3 here is CASSPDMNTEAFF. The CDR3, as DNA: TGTGCCAGCTCACCTGACATGAACACTGAAGCTTTCTTT.

This chain uses TRBV5-8 with TRBJ2-7; D call uncertain. CDR1 is SGHTS, CDR2 YDEGEE, per germline. The CDR3 is 15 residues long. Trimming took 0 bases from V and 3 from J, leaving 13 bases between them. The CDR3 protein is CASSLDRPSIYEQYF. The CDR3 DNA follows: TGTGCCAGCAGCTTGGACAGACCCTCAATCTACGAGCAGTACTTC.

V and J are TRBV23-1 and TRBJ1-5; TRBD1 might be the D (6 bases). TRBV23-1 is an open reading frame whose function is uncertain. There are 20 residues in the CDR3. V was pared by 4 bases and J by 0 bases, with 25 bases between. The CDR3 sequence: CASSPPRDNFFHYSNQPQHF. DNA of the CDR3: TGCGCCAGCAGTCCCCCCCGGGACAACTTCTTCCACTATAGCAATCAGCCCCAGCATTTT.

Only a few counts were recorded for this clone. V gene TRBV10-3 combines with J gene TRBJ2-7, with D possibly being TRBD1 (6 bases). The CDR3 covers 11 residues. V shed 8 bases and J shed 7 bases, with 12 bases lying between them. Per germline, CDR1 ENHRY and CDR2 SYGVKD. CDR3 sequence (DNA): TGTGCCATCGGACAGCCTAGGGAGCAGTACTTC. Its protein is CAIGQPREQYF.

The rearrangement joins TRBV19 to TRBJ2-7; 8 bases are shared with TRBD1. The V gene end was trimmed by 7 bases and the J gene end by 2 bases; junction bases not matched to a gene: 7. This CDR3 region has 14 residues. Germline V CDR1 and CDR2: LNHDA, SQIVND (reference sequence). CDR3 loop: CASTLGTGPYEQYF. In DNA, the CDR3 is TGTGCCAGTACCCTGGGGACAGGCCCCTACGAGCAGTACTTC. Based on the CDR3 plus reference TRBV19 and TRBJ2-7, the full variable domain is DGGITQSPKYLFRKEGQNVTLSCEQNLNHDAMYWYRQDPGQGLRLIYYSQIVNDFQKGDIAEGYSVSREKKESFPLTVTSAQKNPTAFYLCASTLGTGPYEQYFGPGTRLTVT.